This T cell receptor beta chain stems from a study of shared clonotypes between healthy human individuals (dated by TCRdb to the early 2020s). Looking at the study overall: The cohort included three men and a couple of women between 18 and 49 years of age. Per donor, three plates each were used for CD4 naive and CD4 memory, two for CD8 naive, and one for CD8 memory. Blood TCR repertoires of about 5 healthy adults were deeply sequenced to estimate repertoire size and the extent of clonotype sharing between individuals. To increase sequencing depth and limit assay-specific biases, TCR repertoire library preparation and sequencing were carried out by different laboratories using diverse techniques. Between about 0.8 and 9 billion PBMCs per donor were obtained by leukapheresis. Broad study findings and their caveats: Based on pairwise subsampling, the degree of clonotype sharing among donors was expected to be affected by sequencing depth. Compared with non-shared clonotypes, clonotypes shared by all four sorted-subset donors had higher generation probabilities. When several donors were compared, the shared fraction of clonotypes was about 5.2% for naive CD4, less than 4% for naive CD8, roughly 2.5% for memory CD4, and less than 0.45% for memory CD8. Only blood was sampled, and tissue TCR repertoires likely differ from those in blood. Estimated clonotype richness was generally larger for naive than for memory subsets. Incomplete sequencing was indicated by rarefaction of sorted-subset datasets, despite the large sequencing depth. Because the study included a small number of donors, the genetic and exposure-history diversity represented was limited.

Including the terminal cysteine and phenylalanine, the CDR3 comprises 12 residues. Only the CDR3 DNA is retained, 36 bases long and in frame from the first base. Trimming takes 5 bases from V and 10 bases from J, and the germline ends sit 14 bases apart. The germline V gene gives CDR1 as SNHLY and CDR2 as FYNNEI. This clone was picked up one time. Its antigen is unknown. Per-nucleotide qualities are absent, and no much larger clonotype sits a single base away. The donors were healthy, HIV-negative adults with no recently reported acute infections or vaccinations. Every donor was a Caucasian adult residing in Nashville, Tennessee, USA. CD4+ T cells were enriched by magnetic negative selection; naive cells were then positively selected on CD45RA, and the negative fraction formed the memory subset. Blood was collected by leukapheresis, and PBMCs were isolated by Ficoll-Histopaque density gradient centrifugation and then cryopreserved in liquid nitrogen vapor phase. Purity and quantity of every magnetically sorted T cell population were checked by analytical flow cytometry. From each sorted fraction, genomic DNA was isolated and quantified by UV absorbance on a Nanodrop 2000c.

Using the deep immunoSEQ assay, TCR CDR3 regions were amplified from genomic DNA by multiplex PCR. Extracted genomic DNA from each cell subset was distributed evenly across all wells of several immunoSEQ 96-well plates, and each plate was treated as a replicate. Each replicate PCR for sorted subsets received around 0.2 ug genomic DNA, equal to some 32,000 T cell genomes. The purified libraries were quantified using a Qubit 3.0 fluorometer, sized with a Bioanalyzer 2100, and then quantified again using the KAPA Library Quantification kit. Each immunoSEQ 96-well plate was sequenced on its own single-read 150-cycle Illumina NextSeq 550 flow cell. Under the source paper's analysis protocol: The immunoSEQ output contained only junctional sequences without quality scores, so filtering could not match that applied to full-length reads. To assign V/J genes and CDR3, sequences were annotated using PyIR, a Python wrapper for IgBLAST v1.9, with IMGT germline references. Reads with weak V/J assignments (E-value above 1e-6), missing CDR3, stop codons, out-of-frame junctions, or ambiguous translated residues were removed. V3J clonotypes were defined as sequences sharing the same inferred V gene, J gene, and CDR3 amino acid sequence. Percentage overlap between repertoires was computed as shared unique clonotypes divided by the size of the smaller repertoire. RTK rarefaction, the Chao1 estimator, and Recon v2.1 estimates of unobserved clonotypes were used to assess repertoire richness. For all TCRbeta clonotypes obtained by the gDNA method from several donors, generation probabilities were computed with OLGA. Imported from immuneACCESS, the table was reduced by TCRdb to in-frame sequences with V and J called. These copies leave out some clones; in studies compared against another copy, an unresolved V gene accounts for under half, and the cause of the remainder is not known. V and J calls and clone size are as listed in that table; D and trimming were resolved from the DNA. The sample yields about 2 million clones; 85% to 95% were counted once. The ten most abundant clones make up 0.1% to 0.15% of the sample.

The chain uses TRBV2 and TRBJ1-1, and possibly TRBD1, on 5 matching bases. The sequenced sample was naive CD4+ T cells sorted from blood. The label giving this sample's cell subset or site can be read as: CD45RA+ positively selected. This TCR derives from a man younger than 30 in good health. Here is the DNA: TGTGCCAGCAGTTTGGCGGGACCAGGAGCTTTCTTT. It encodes CASSLAGPGAFF.